These T cell receptor beta chains were read from a single sample in a study of PD-1 blockade in classical Hodgkin lymphoma. Clones were sequenced by immunoSEQ multiplex PCR, and TCRdb holds only the in-frame ones, with some missing. The sample records around 40,000 clones, about 80% being singletons. The sequencing here drew on peripheral blood mononuclear cells (PBMCs), taken before the fourth cycle of nivolumab. The receptors shown here come from a human donor with classical Hodgkin lymphoma. CDR3s leave out the opening cysteine and the closing phenylalanine or tryptophan. Not every row has a clone size; where given, it reads once, few, many or a size class.

TRBJ1-5 | TRBV6-5 | once | ASSYGANAQPQH
TRBJ2-3 | TRBV6-5 | - | ASRMTGRTDTQY
TRBJ2-1 | TRBV5-4 | - | ASSKPSGGTYNEQF
TRBJ2-1 | TRBV9 | once | ASSVGDSPRPDEQF
TRBJ1-3 | TRBV6-1 | - | ASTINKGFGNTIY
TRBJ1-2 | TRBV28 | - | ASSPPLPSNYGYT
TRBJ1-2 | TRBV6-5 | - | ASSYSSSAGYT
TRBJ1-2 | TRBV21-1 | few | ASSKVDRIYGYT
TRBJ2-7 | TRBV19 | once | ATSQGAGSYEQY
TRBJ2-7 | TRBV13 | - | ASRSRDRLYEQY
TRBJ1-4 | TRBV5-4 | - | ASSLGTGPGEKLF
TRBJ2-2 | TRBV7-2 | few | ASSSASGGGNRGELF
TRBJ1-3 | TRBV7-9 | few | ASSSTGMRGNTIY
TRBJ2-5 | TRBV6-5 | - | ASTKNREGETQY
TRBJ1-5 | TRBV4-3 | - | ASSQDLGQPQH
TRBJ1-1 | TRBV6-5 | - | ASRAGRNTEAF
TRBJ2-2 | TRBV7-2 | few | ASSLGERGFTGELF
TRBJ1-4 | TRBV11-1 | - | ASSFAAGEEKLF
TRBJ2-7 | TRBV6-5 | - | ASSYSSGPNYEQY
TRBJ2-1 | TRBV9 | few | ASSVVDSHNEQF
TRBJ2-3 | TRBV18 | - | ASSTKGTESTDTQY
TRBJ2-3 | TRBV7-2 | - | ASSPWTSTTDTQY
TRBJ2-5 | TRBV10-2 | - | ASRITSGAQY
TRBJ2-2 | TRBV29-1 | once | SVEDRGQENTGELF
TRBJ2-3 | TRBV11-2 | - | ASRFGGTGTDTQY
TRBJ2-3 | TRBV9 | - | ASSAPAGKTDTQY
TRBJ2-3 | TRBV6-5 | - | ASSDLGSSTDTQY
TRBJ2-3 | TRBV15 | - | ATSGRDRGSWGTDTQY
TRBJ1-2 | TRBV9 | - | ASTWGNYGYT
TRBJ1-2 | TRBV23-1 | once | ATKYTGT
TRBJ2-2 | TRBV19 | once | ASKAGQGNGELF
TRBJ2-7 | TRBV14 | - | ASSQLVGGEQY
TRBJ2-3 | TRBV5-6 | - | ASSLGRIFTDTQY
TRBJ2-7 | TRBV30 | - | AWRGTGAVYEQY
TRBJ2-1 | TRBV7-3 | - | ASSLSGPYNEQF
TRBJ2-3 | TRBV7-9 | - | ASSLLAGGTDTQY
TRBJ2-3 | TRBV9 | once | ASSVATRDPDTQY
TRBJ2-7 | TRBV6-6 | - | ASSYSRGQSSYEQY
TRBJ2-4 | TRBV18 | - | ASSSLAGLAKNIQY
TRBJ1-2 | TRBV2 | - | ASSRTGLNGYT
TRBJ2-3 | TRBV7-9 | - | ASSSLQGPSTDTQY
TRBJ1-1 | TRBV7-3 | - | ASSLSLNTEAF